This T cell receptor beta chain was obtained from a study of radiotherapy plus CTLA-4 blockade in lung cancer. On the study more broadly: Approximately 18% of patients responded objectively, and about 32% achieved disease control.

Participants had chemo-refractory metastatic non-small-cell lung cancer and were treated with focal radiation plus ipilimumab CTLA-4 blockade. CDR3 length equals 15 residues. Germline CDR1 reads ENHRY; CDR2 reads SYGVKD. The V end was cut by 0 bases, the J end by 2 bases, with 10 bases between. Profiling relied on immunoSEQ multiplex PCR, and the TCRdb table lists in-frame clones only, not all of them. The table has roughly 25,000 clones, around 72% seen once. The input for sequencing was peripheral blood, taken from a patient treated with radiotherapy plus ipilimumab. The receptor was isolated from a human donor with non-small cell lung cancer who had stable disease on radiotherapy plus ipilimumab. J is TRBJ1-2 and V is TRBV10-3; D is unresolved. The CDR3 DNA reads TGTGCCATCAGTGAGTCGACCAGTCTGAACTATGGCTACACCTTC. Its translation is CAISESTSLNYGYTF.